The 8 T cell receptor beta chains in this list originate from one sample, sequenced in a study of cytotoxic CD8 clonotypes in ibrutinib-treated CLL. Data came from immunoSEQ multiplex PCR; TCRdb stores just in-frame clones and leaves some out. The data show roughly 150,000 clones, over 65% seen once. Sequenced material: PBMCs, taken after 12 months of ibrutinib treatment. The receptors originated from a human donor with chronic lymphocytic leukemia.

This clone was detected only a few times. V and J are TRBV28 and TRBJ1-3; D unresolved. Germline CDR1 is MDHEN and CDR2 is SYDVKM. CDR3 length: 15 residues. With 0 bases removed from V and 0 bases from J, the gap between germline ends came to 6 bases. The chain's CDR3 is CASSLWSTSGNTIYF. The CDR3 DNA reads TGTGCCAGCAGTTTATGGTCCACCTCTGGAAACACCATATATTTT.

The V call is TRBV18, the J call TRBJ2-2, with 13 nucleotides matching TRBD2. CDR1 is KGHSH and CDR2 is LQKENI in the germline V gene. This CDR3 comprises 19 residues. The trim removed 4 bases at V and 1 base at J, leaving 9 bases unmatched. This chain's CDR3 is CASSQAGTSGTKNTGELFF. The CDR3 DNA reads TGTGCCAGCTCACAAGCCGGGACTAGCGGGACTAAGAACACCGGGGAGCTGTTTTTT. Complete variable domain (other parts from reference TRBV18 and TRBJ2-2): NAGVMQNPRHLVRRRGQEARLRCSPMKGHSHVYWYRQLPEEGLKFMVYLQKENIIDESGMPKERFSAEFPKEGPSILRIQQVVRGDSAAYFCASSQAGTSGTKNTGELFFGEGSRLTVL.

V is TRBV28 and J is TRBJ2-7; D possibly matches TRBD1 or TRBD2 (5 bases each). CDR3 length: 17 residues. Germline values: CDR1 MDHEN, CDR2 SYDVKM. The V end was cut by 3 bases, the J end by 4 bases, with 22 bases between. Here the CDR3 DNA reads TGTGCCAGCAGTTTCGGCAGTACGGGGCGCACCGATTACGAGCAGTACTTC. Residues: CASSFGSTGRTDYEQYF.

This chain uses TRBV10-3 with TRBJ1-2, with a tentative D call TRBD1 (6 bases). This CDR3 spans 14 amino acids. Germline lookup yields CDR1 ENHRY and CDR2 SYGVKD. Trimming removed 4 bases from V and 7 bases from J, with 16 bases in between. CDR3 amino acids: CAISGAGGAVGYTF. CDR3 nucleotides: TGTGCCATCAGTGGTGCTGGGGGGGCAGTTGGCTACACCTTC.

The chain joins TRBV5-4 to TRBJ1-1, with a weak D call TRBD1 (6 bases). The CDR3 is 14 amino acids. V was pared by 2 bases and J by 10 bases, with 18 bases between. Per the germline V gene, CDR1 is SGHNT and CDR2 is YYREEE (reference sequence). Written as DNA, the CDR3 is TGTGCCAGCAGCTTAATAAGTCCAGGGGAAAGAGCTTTCTTT. Residues: CASSLISPGERAFF.

This clone was detected only a few times. V gene TRBV7-2 combines with J gene TRBJ1-1, with a weak D call TRBD1 (5 bases). The V gene's germline CDR1 is SGHTA and CDR2 FQGNSA. The CDR3 sequence is 16 residues long. V lost 0 bases and J 1 base, leaving 12 bases between the germline ends. CDR3 region: CASSLAPGQGNTEAFF. The CDR3 nucleotides read TGTGCCAGCAGCTTAGCCCCGGGGCAGGGGAACACTGAAGCTTTCTTT.

This clone was seen only a few times. The CDR3: CASSPGTGFQPQHF. CDR3 DNA: TGTGCCAGCTCACCAGGGACAGGGTTTCAGCCCCAGCATTTT. The J gene is TRBJ1-5, the V gene TRBV18; 9 nucleotides agree with TRBD1. CDR1 is KGHSH, CDR2 LQKENI, per germline. With 2 bases clipped from V and 6 bases from J, the junction kept 2 bases outside the gene matches. CDR3 length: 14 amino acids.

This chain joins TRBV2 and TRBJ2-2, with a tentative D call TRBD1 (7 bases). Germline CDR1 SNHLY, CDR2 FYNNEI. This CDR3 has 15 amino acids. Trimming left V 7 bases short and J 3 bases short, with 15 bases between. In DNA form, the CDR3 reads TGTGCCAGCAACGGAGGGGGCTTGTACACCGGGGAGCTGTTTTTT. This encodes CASNGGGLYTGELFF.